Included here is one T cell receptor beta chain sequence, with context. Antigen unknown. The data belong to a study of cytomegalovirus exposure and HLA in healthy donors. Study findings and constraints: For most subjects, TCR beta sequences were reported to predict HLA-A and HLA-B alleles with accuracy. TCR beta V segments were, for the most part, productive about 87% or about 30% of the time in an earlier analysis. A later analysis by the authors found several of the most significant clusters apparently linked to common viral pathogens.

In the PCR, 60 Vbeta and 13 Jbeta primers were used. Clones were read by immunoSEQ multiplex PCR, and TCRdb kept only the in-frame ones, dropping some. Here the sample spans roughly 200,000 clones, approximately 85% being singletons. Sequenced input: PBMCs. This clonotype was sampled from a woman in her fifties or sixties in good health and CMV-seronegative.

The CDR3 reads CASSAQGPTEAFF. DNA of the CDR3: TGTGCCAGCAGCGCACAGGGGCCCACTGAAGCTTTCTTT. The chain couples TRBV7-3 to TRBJ1-1; the match to TRBD1 covers 7 bases. The CDR3 covers 13 residues. Germline V gives CDR1 SGHTA, CDR2 FQGTGA. With 5 bases clipped from V and 4 bases from J, the junction kept 4 bases outside the gene matches.